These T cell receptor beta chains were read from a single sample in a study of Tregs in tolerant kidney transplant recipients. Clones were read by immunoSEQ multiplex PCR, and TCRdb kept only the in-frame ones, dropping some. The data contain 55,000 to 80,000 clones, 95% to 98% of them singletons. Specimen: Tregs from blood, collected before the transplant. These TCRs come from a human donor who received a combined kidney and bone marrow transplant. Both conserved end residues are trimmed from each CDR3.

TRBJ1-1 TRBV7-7 ASSSAVNTEAF
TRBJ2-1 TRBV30 ALKRGNEQF
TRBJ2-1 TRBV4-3 ASSQALAGFYNEQF
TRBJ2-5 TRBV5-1 ASGMNRGSAKTQY
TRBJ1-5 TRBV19 ASRGLRGASNQPQH
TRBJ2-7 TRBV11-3 ASSSRENYEQY
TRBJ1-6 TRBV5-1 ASSQGDRPNSPLH
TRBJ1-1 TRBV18 ASSPRGQGTNTEAF
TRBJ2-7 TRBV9 ASSVLAGPTYEQY
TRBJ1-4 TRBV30 AWSERGEKLF
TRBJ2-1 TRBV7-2 ASRGPGTSGSVTYNEQF
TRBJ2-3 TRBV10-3 AISEWLAGTTDTQY
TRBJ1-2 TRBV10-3 AISGGVRGDGYT
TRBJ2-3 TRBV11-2 ASTQIGLAGGTQY
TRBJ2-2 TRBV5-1 ASSPGQYTGELF
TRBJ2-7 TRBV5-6 ASSWGQSPWYEQY
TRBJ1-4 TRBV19 ASSAQWDEKLF
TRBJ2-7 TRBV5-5 ASSFLAFSSYEQY
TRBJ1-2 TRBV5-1 ASSPALGTVNYGYT
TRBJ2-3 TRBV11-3 ASSLGGRVSVTQY
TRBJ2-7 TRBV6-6 ASSQRDIFTSYEQY
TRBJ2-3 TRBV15 ATSRDRGTDTQY
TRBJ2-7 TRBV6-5 ASSYRQGYEQY
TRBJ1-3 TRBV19 ASSTYRFSSGNTIY
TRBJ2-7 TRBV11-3 ASTTGLAGANEQY
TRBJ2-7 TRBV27 ASSFRGYEQY
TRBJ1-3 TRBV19 ASSILTFSGNTIY
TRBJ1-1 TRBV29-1 SVQITEAF
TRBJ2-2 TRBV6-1 ASSVLALGTGELF
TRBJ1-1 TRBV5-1 ASSLEAGLEAF
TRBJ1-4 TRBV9 ASNRGGTTNEKLF
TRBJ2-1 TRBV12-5 ASGPERGGLNEQF
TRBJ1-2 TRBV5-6 ASRDRGLHYYGYT
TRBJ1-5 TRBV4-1 ASSRGRSNQPQH
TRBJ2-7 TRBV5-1 ASRFTPGEQY
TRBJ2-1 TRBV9 ASSVGAGGLVSNEQF
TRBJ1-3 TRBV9 ASSARQGPGNTIY
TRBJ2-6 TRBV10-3 AIHPGLAGGWGANVLT
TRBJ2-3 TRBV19 ASSPRQGAISTDTQY
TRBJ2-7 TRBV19 ASSRTSGRHEQY
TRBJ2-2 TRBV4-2 ASSQVSGGNAGELF